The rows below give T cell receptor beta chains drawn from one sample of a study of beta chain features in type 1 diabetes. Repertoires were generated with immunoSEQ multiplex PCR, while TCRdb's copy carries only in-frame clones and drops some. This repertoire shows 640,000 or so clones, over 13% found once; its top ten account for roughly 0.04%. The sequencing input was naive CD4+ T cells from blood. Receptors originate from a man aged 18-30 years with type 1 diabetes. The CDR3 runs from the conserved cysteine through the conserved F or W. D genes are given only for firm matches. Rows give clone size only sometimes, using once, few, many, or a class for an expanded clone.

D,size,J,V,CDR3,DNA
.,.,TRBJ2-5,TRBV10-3,CAIRGDRPPYQETQYF,TGTGCCATCAGGGGGGATAGGCCACCCTACCAAGAGACCCAGTACTTC
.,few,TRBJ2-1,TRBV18,CASSPPKQGVNEQFF,TGTGCCAGCTCACCACCGAAACAAGGAGTCAATGAGCAGTTCTTC
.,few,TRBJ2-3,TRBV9,CASSVVAGTDTQYF,TGTGCCAGCAGCGTAGTAGCGGGCACAGATACGCAGTATTTT
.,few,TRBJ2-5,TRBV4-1,CASSQDLTGAETQYF,TGCGCCAGCAGCCAAGATCTTACGGGGGCTGAGACCCAGTACTTC
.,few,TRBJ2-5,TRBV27,CASSPAGQGEETQYF,TGTGCCAGCAGCCCTGCGGGGCAGGGGGAGGAGACCCAGTACTTC
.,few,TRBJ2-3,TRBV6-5,CASSYHASTDTQYF,TGTGCCAGCAGTTACCACGCCAGCACAGATACGCAGTATTTT
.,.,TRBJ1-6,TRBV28,CASIYTGGSLHF,TGTGCCAGCATTTACACGGGGGGATCCCTCCACTTT
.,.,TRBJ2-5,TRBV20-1,CSAKGSGHF,TGCAGTGCCAAAGGGAGTGGTCACTTC
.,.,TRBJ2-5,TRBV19,CASSMMDMAQETQYF,TGTGCCAGTAGTATGATGGATATGGCCCAAGAGACCCAGTACTTC
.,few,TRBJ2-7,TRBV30,CAWRVGQGFNEQYF,TGTGCCTGGAGGGTGGGGCAGGGATTCAACGAGCAGTACTTC
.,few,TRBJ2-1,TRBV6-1,CASSEYSSPEGNEQFF,TGTGCCAGCAGTGAATACTCTAGCCCCGAGGGTAATGAGCAGTTCTTC
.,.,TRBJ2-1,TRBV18,CASSPPGSNEQFF,TGTGCCAGCTCACCCCCAGGCTCCAATGAGCAGTTCTTC
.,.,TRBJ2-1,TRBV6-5,CASSSLLGLEQFF,TGTGCCAGCAGTTCACTCCTCGGGCTGGAGCAGTTCTTC
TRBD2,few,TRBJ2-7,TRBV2,CASSGTSIEQYF,TGTGCCAGCAGTGGGACTAGCATCGAGCAGTACTTC